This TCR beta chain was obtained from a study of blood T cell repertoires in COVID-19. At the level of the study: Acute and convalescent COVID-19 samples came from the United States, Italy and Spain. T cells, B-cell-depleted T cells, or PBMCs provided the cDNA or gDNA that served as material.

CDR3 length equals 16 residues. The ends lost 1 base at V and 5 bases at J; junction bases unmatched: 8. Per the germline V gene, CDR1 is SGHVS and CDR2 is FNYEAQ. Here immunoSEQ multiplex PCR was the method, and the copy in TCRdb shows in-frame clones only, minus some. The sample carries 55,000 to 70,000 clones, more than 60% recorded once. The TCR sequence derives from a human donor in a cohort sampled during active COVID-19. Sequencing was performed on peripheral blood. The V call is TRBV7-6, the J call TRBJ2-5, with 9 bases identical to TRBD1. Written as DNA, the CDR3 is TGTGCCAGCAGCTTAGTAGTATCCGGGACAGGGGAGACCCAGTACTTC. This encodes CASSLVVSGTGETQYF. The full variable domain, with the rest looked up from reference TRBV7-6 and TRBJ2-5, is GAGVSQSPRYKVTKRGQDVALRCDPISGHVSLYWYRQALGQGPEFLTYFNYEAQQDKSGLPNDRFSAERPEGSISTLTIQRTEQRDSAMYRCASSLVVSGTGETQYFGPGTRLLVL.